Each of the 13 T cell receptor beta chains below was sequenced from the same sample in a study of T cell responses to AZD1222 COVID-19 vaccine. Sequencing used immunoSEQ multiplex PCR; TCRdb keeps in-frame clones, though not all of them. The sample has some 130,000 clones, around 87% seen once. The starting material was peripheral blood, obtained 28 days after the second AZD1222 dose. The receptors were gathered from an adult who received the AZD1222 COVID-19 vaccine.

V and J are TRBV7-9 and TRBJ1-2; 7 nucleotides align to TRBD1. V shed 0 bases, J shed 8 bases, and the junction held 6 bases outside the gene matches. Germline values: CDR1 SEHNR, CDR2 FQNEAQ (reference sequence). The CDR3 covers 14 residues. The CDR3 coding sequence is TGTGCCAGCAGCTTAGCCCCCGACAGGGACGGCTACACCTTC. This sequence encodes CASSLAPDRDGYTF.

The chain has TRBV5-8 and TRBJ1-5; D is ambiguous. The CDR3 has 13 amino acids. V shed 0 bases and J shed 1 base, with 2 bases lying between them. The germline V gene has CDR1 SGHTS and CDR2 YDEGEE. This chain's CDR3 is CASSLVSNQPQHF. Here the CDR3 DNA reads TGTGCCAGCAGCTTGGTCAGCAATCAGCCCCAGCATTTT.

Written as DNA, the CDR3 is TGCGCCAGCAGCCAAGATCATAGGCGTGTGAGTGGAGGTAATAATTCACCCCTCCACTTT. Translation gives CASSQDHRRVSGGNNSPLHF. The chain links TRBV4-3 to TRBJ1-6, with D hard to call. Germline values: CDR1 LGHNA, CDR2 YSLEER. CDR3 length equals 20 residues. With 0 bases removed from V and 5 bases from J, the gap between germline ends came to 23 bases.

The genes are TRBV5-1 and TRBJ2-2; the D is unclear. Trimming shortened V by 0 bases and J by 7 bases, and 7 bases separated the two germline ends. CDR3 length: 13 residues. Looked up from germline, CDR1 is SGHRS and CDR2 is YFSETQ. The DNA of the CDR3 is TGCGCCAGCAGCTTGGCCGTGATCGGGGAGCTGTTTTTT. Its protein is CASSLAVIGELFF.

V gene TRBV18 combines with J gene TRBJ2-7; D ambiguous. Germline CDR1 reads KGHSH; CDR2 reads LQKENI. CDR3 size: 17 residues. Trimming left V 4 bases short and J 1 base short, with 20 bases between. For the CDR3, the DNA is TGTGCCAGCTCACAAGACGGCTTGGGCACGTCATCCTACGAGCAGTACTTC. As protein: CASSQDGLGTSSYEQYF. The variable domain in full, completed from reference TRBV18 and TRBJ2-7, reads NAGVMQNPRHLVRRRGQEARLRCSPMKGHSHVYWYRQLPEEGLKFMVYLQKENIIDESGMPKERFSAEFPKEGPSILRIQQVVRGDSAAYFCASSQDGLGTSSYEQYFGPGTRLTVT.

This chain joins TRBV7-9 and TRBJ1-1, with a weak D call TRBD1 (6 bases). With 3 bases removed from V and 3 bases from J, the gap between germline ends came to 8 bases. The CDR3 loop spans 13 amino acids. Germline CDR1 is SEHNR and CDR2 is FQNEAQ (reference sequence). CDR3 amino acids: CASSLTGDTEAFF. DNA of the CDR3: TGTGCCAGCAGCTTGACAGGAGACACTGAAGCTTTCTTT.

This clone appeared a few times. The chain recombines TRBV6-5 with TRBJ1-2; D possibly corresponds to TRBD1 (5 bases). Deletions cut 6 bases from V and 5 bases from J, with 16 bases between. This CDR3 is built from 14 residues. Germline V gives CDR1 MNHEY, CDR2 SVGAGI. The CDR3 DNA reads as TGTGCCAGCAGCCGACCGTTCGGGACTTATGGCTACACCTTC. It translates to CASSRPFGTYGYTF.

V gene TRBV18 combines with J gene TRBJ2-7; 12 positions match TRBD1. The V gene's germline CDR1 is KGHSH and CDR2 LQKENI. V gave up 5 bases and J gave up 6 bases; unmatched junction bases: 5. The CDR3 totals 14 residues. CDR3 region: CASSFLGQGAEQYF. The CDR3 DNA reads TGTGCCAGCTCATTCCTGGGACAGGGGGCCGAGCAGTACTTC.

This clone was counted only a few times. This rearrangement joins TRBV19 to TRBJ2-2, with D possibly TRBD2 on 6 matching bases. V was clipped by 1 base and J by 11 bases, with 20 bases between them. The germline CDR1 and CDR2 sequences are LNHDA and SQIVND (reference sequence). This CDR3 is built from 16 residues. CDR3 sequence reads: CASSIARLAKVVELFF. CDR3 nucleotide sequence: TGTGCCAGTAGTATAGCGAGGCTAGCGAAAGTAGTTGAGCTGTTTTTT.

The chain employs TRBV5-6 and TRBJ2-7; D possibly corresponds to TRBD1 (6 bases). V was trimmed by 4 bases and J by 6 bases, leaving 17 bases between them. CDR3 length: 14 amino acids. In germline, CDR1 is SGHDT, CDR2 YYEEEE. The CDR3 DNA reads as TGTGCCAGCAGCAGGAGACAGGTCCCCAGCGAGCAGTACTTC. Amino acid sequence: CASSRRQVPSEQYF.

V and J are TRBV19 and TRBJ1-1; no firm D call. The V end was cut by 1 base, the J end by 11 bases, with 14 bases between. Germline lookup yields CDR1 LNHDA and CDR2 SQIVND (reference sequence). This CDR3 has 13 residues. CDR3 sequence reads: CASSIGGLMGAFF. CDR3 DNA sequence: TGTGCCAGTAGTATAGGCGGACTGATGGGGGCTTTCTTT.

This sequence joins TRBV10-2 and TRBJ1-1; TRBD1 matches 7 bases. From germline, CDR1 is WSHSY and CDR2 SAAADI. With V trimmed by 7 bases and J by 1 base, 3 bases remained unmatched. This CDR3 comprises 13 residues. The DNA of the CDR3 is TGCGCCAGCACCAGACAGGGGAACACTGAAGCTTTCTTT. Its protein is CASTRQGNTEAFF.

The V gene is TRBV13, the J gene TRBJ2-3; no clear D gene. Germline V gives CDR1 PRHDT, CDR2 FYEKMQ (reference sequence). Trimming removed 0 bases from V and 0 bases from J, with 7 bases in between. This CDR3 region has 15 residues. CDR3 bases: TGTGCCAGCAGCTTAGGCGCACCCAGCACAGATACGCAGTATTTT. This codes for CASSLGAPSTDTQYF.